Following are 6 T cell receptor beta chains from one sample sequenced in a study of chemoradiotherapy in HPV16-positive cancers. Method: immunoSEQ multiplex PCR; TCRdb's copy keeps in-frame clones and lacks some. This sample has about 23,000 clones; about 90% occur once, and the top ten carry about 4.5%. The sample here was blood, taken from a patient who underwent chemoradiotherapy. These receptors all come from a human donor with HPV-associated anogenital cancer.

The V gene is TRBV5-1, the J gene TRBJ2-1, with a possible D match to TRBD2 (6 bases). Per the germline V gene, CDR1 is SGHRS and CDR2 is YFSETQ. V dropped 4 bases and J dropped 12 bases, with 23 bases sitting between them. This CDR3 region has 15 residues. The CDR3 protein is CASSTISGLSGAQFF. CDR3 bases: TGCGCCAGCAGCACAATATCGGGACTTTCCGGGGCGCAGTTCTTC.

The rearrangement joins TRBV7-2 to TRBJ1-3; D may be TRBD1 (6 bases). CDR3 length equals 16 residues. Trimming took off 1 base at V and 6 bases at J, with 16 bases between the two ends. Germline loops: CDR1 SGHTA, CDR2 FQGNSA. For the CDR3, the DNA is TGTGCCAGCAGCTTAGGGGGGCCCTCGGGCCCAAACACCATATATTTT. Amino acid sequence: CASSLGGPSGPNTIYF.

The rearrangement joins TRBV6-1 to TRBJ2-7; D call uncertain. The CDR3 consists of 14 residues. From germline, CDR1 is MNHNS and CDR2 SASEGT. Trimming cost V 4 bases and J 2 bases, with 12 bases left between them. CDR3 DNA sequence: TGTGCCAGCAGTGCCAACCCAGGCCCCTACGAGCAGTACTTC. Translation gives CASSANPGPYEQYF.

V gene TRBV7-3 combines with J gene TRBJ2-1; D remains unclear. Trimming pared 5 bases from V and 7 bases from J, leaving 12 bases between. This CDR3 comprises 13 residues. The germline CDR1 and CDR2 sequences are SGHTA and FQGTGA. The CDR3 sequence is CASSPPELNEQFF. In nucleotides, the CDR3 is TGTGCCAGCAGCCCCCCGGAATTAAATGAGCAGTTCTTC.

The CDR3 DNA sequence: TGTGCCAGCAGTGCAGCTAACTATGGCTACACCTTC. Amino acid sequence: CASSAANYGYTF. The chain recombines TRBV25-1 with TRBJ1-2; D not certain. Deletions cut 4 bases from V and 0 bases from J, with 3 bases between. CDR3 length: 12 amino acids. Germline loops: CDR1 MGHDK, CDR2 SYGVNS.

This chain uses TRBV6-1 with TRBJ2-7; D is unresolved. There are 8 residues in the CDR3. Looked up from germline, CDR1 is MNHNS and CDR2 is SASEGT. V was pared by 4 bases and J by 12 bases, with 4 bases between. In DNA form, the CDR3 reads TGTGCCAGCAGTGGCCCGTACTTC. Amino acid sequence: CASSGPYF.